This T cell receptor (beta chain) appears in the sequencing data of a study of blood T cell repertoires in COVID-19. Trimming cost V 4 bases and J 2 bases, with 8 bases left between them. Germline lookup yields CDR1 SGHTA and CDR2 FQGTGA. The CDR3 is 13 residues long. Assay: immunoSEQ multiplex PCR; the TCRdb copy retains only in-frame clones and omits some. This sample has some 140,000 clones, with about 79% found just once. The specimen sequenced was peripheral blood. This receptor was taken from a woman older than 75 with acute or convalescent COVID-19. The chain employs TRBV7-3 and TRBJ2-5; D not resolved. The CDR3 DNA reads as TGTGCCAGCAGCTCAGTCCCGCAAGAGACCCAGTACTTC. Protein: CASSSVPQETQYF.